What follows describes a single T cell receptor (beta chain). This clonotype has ten or more counts. The antigen it binds to is not known. One end of the junction fails to match germline, which may point to a read error. This specimen comes from a study of blood T cells in healthy people across ages (dated by TCRdb to about 2015). About the study as a whole: In model experiments, template switching captured roughly one uniquely barcoded TCR beta cDNA molecule for every two T cells. The study analyzed two additional independent replicas of 1 million unique cDNA reads from the same blood draw for two donors, one aged 18 to 29 and one aged 80 or older. To avoid experimental bias, donors of different ages were randomly spread across the sequencing lanes. Four age groups were formed from the donors: young (average about 15 years), middle-aged (approximately 41), aged (roughly 58) and long-lived (approximately 80). To track age-related changes in TCR beta repertoire diversity, the study relied on deep sequencing normalized with unique cDNA molecular identifiers.

What the authors observed across the whole study: Estimates of total diversity based on one million sequenced T cells were regarded as lower bounds and as underestimates. Conclusive comparison of naive and antigen-experienced compartments was prevented by the profiling of bulk unsorted PBMCs. The CMV infection status of donors was not known, potentially confounding age-related changes in expanded clonotypes. A strong correlation was found between observed TCR beta diversity and the percentage of naive T cells measured by flow cytometry. The long-lived group showed more naive CD4+ T cells, fewer expanded clones and increased TCR diversity than the aged group, suggesting age selection. As age increased, observed TCR beta diversity per million T cells dropped in a roughly linear way, and a significant reduction was already evident by age 40.

The library was built by means of 5' RACE. Sequencer: Illumina HiSeq 2500. The second PCR ran for about 6 to 12 cycles and used a J-beta primer mix along with a sample-barcoded 5' primer. Each TCR beta cDNA molecule received a unique molecular identifier from a template-switch 5' adaptor carrying 12 random nucleotides. At least 2.5 million CDR3-containing paired-end reads were obtained from each sample. All of the RNA was converted into first-strand cDNA using the Mint cDNA synthesis kit, with a TRBC-specific oligonucleotide serving as the primer. All cDNA was treated with uracil-DNA glycosylase and then went through a first 18-cycle PCR with the universal primers M1SS and BC2_uni_R. In the original analysis: For normalization, 1 million high-quality reads, each with a distinct molecular identifier, were randomly selected from each sample. Reads sharing molecular identifiers were discarded rather than binned into consensus sequences. CDR3 identification, clonotype clustering and error correction used MiTCR with a Q25 quality threshold and the strictest error-elimination algorithm. Lower-bound total TCR beta diversity was estimated with a nonparametric unseen species model using Euler transformation. In TCRdb, the public reads were trimmed at Q25 with fastp and aligned with MiXCR, with productive beta chains retained. Rows merge per CDR3 protein into single entries with the most common DNA and genes. What appears here as the V and J calls and clone size reflects TCRdb's work, not the paper's. The sample table contains approximately 700,000 distinct CDR3 sequences; only one count was recorded for 32% of them. The top ten clones comprise about 16% of the sample.

CDR1 and CDR2, looked up from the germline V gene, are SQVTM and ANQGSEA. The CDR3 sequence holds 16 residues, the cysteine and phenylalanine included. The read is trimmed to its CDR3 DNA, 48 bases read in frame from base 1. Donors were roughly 40 systemically healthy Caucasian individuals from Russia aged roughly 6 to 100 years. Around 9.8 milliliters of peripheral blood were collected from each donor into EDTA-treated Vacutainer tubes. Ficoll-Paque density-gradient centrifugation was used to isolate PBMCs, with at least 6 million obtained per sample. Trizol reagent was used to extract total RNA from the PBMCs, yielding at least 5.5 micrograms per sample. For every donor, an aliquot of PBMCs went through flow cytometry to measure the percentages of naive CD45RAhigh/CD27high T cells.

The sequence links TRBV29-1 to TRBJ2-6; the D gene is possibly TRBD1, with 5 bases matching. This TCR was sampled from a woman aged 80 or over in good health. Donor details come from another sample of the same person, matched by shared clones. The specimen was blood. The CDR3 protein sequence reads: CSVETDVHSGSNVLTF. The DNA sequence reads TGCAGCGTTGAGACAGACGTCCACTCTGGGTCCAACGTCCTGACTTTC.